Shown below are 9 T cell receptor beta chains from a single sample sequenced in a study of shared clonotypes between healthy human individuals. TCRdb's copy holds only in-frame clones and misses some; the assay was immunoSEQ multiplex PCR. Among 190,000 or so clones listed, 66% were seen once. Sequencing was done on a sample of memory CD4+ T cells sorted from blood. Sample subset: CD45RA-negative fraction. The origin of the receptors is a man aged 30 to 39 in good health.

This clone was seen a single time. The chain has TRBV5-1 and TRBJ2-5; a possible D gene is TRBD1 (6 bases). Deletions cut 0 bases from V and 1 base from J, with 10 bases between. CDR1 and CDR2 (germline): SGHRS, YFSETQ. This CDR3 has 15 residues. The CDR3 sequence: CASSLAVGAQETQYF. The CDR3, as DNA: TGCGCCAGCAGCTTGGCGGTGGGGGCCCAAGAGACCCAGTACTTC.

The chain links TRBV13 to TRBJ2-1, with D perhaps matching TRBD1 (5 bases). V lost 5 bases to trimming and J lost 7 bases, with 15 bases between them. Germline loops: CDR1 PRHDT, CDR2 FYEKMQ (reference sequence). The CDR3 totals 14 residues. Here the CDR3 reads CASSPTPRQNEQFF. Here the CDR3 DNA reads TGTGCCAGCAGCCCCACACCGCGACAGAATGAGCAGTTCTTC.

The chain uses TRBV6-1 and TRBJ1-5; D is undetermined. CDR1 is MNHNS and CDR2 is SASEGT in the germline V gene. The CDR3 length is 14 residues. Trimming removed 2 bases from V and 1 base from J, with 6 bases in between. In DNA form, the CDR3 reads TGTGCCAGCAGTGAAACGGGGAGCAATCAGCCCCAGCATTTT. Translated, it gives CASSETGSNQPQHF.

The chain employs TRBV5-6 and TRBJ1-3; perhaps TRBD1 as D (5 bases). Looked up from germline, CDR1 is SGHDT and CDR2 is YYEEEE. Trimming shortened V by 7 bases and J by 4 bases, and 15 bases separated the two germline ends. The CDR3 has 14 residues. The DNA for the CDR3 is TGTGCCAGCCGCAGGGACCCCGCCGGAAACACCATATATTTT. It translates to CASRRDPAGNTIYF.

This sequence joins TRBV19 and TRBJ2-2; maybe TRBD2 (5 bases). Germline-derived CDR1 and CDR2 are LNHDA and SQIVND (reference sequence). Trimming took 2 bases from V and 5 from J, leaving 9 bases between them. This CDR3 is built from 14 residues. The CDR3 protein is CASSIISGTGELFF. Written as DNA, the CDR3 is TGTGCCAGTAGTATAATCTCGGGGACCGGGGAGCTGTTTTTT. The full variable domain, completed using reference TRBV19 and TRBJ2-2, is DGGITQSPKYLFRKEGQNVTLSCEQNLNHDAMYWYRQDPGQGLRLIYYSQIVNDFQKGDIAEGYSVSREKKESFPLTVTSAQKNPTAFYLCASSIISGTGELFFGEGSRLTVL.

The rearrangement uses TRBV29-1 and TRBJ2-4; 9 bases fit TRBD2. Trimming cost V 0 bases and J 1 base; bases outside gene matches: 7. The CDR3 contains 17 residues. The V gene's germline CDR1 is SQVTM and CDR2 ANQGSEA. CDR3 sequence (DNA): TGCAGCGTTGAAGATCCCCGCGGGAGGGACGCCAAAAACATTCAGTACTTC. Its protein is CSVEDPRGRDAKNIQYF.

J is TRBJ2-1 and V is TRBV4-1; 8 bases align to TRBD2. After removal of 1 base from V and 1 base from J, the junction contained 6 bases not matched to a gene. Germline CDR1 is MGHRA and CDR2 is YSYEKL. This CDR3 is 17 amino acids long. CDR3 nucleotide sequence: TGCGCCAGCAGCCAAGTATGGCAGCGGGAGTCCTACAATGAGCAGTTCTTC. This translates into CASSQVWQRESYNEQFF.

In its sample, this clone was seen once. The J gene is TRBJ2-5, the V gene TRBV6-5; D uncertain. This CDR3 contains 16 residues. Trimming removed 0 bases at V and 7 bases at J, with 18 bases between. Per the germline V gene, CDR1 is MNHEY and CDR2 is SVGAGI. This CDR3 reads CASSYSIGSQLGTQYF. The CDR3 region has the DNA TGTGCCAGCAGTTACTCGATCGGCAGTCAGTTAGGGACCCAGTACTTC.

The sample holds a few counts of this clone. The V call is TRBV2, the J call TRBJ1-5; D perhaps matches TRBD1 (5 bases). The CDR3 extends over 12 amino acids. The germline V gene has CDR1 SNHLY and CDR2 FYNNEI. Trimming removed 7 bases at V and 6 bases at J, with 10 bases between. Here the CDR3 DNA reads TGTGCCAGCAAAGAGGGGAGTCAGCCCCAGCATTTT. It encodes CASKEGSQPQHF.